This section outlines one T cell receptor (beta chain) sequence together with its context. The repertoire was sequenced with immunoSEQ multiplex PCR; TCRdb's copy has only in-frame clones and lacks some. Counted here are hundreds of thousands of clones, more than 85% occurring once; the ten biggest clones make up 5%. This CDR3 spans 18 amino acids. Germline V gene lookup returns CDR1 MNHNS and CDR2 SASEGT. V lost 4 bases and J lost 0; bases outside the gene matches: 9. This sample is part of a study of Ad26.COV2.S vaccination and SARS-CoV-2 variants. Treatment in this sample: roughly 18 received Ad26.COV2.S at low or high dose, single or two shots; several received placebo; per-sample allocation not given. On day 63 after the first injection, vaccine and placebo recipients gave samples.

The sample consisted of peripheral blood, taken in a trial of Ad26.COV2.S vaccine versus placebo. The chain combines TRBV6-1 with TRBJ2-3, with 11 bases aligning to TRBD2. The source is a person between 18 and 59 years old who received the Ad26.COV2.S COVID-19 vaccine or a placebo. Written as DNA, the CDR3 is TGTGCCAGCAGTGTCCTCCCTAGACTAGCGGGGAGCACAGATACGCAGTATTTT. This sequence encodes CASSVLPRLAGSTDTQYF.